This T cell receptor (beta chain) was recorded in a study of cytomegalovirus exposure and HLA in healthy donors. The germline V gene encodes CDR1 KGHSH and CDR2 LQKENI. V was shortened by 5 bases and J by 3 bases, with 8 bases between the two germline ends. The CDR3 is 12 amino acids. The PCR had 60 Vbeta and 13 Jbeta primers. The table came from immunoSEQ multiplex PCR; TCRdb's copy has only in-frame clones and leaves some out. The sample includes about 190,000 clones, around 75% of them seen just once. The genes are TRBV18 and TRBJ2-7, with D possibly being TRBD2 (5 bases). The sample taken for sequencing was PBMCs. The receptor comes from a woman in her thirties in good health and CMV-seropositive. As DNA, the CDR3 is TGTGCCAGCTCAGATACTAGCTACGAGCAGTACTTC. Translated: CASSDTSYEQYF.